Given below is one T cell receptor (beta chain) in context. The data were obtained in a study of blood T cell repertoires in COVID-19. Germline CDR1 MDHEN, CDR2 SYDVKM. The CDR3 has 15 residues. V gave up 7 bases and J gave up 0 bases, with 10 bases separating them. Clones were sequenced by immunoSEQ multiplex PCR, and TCRdb holds only the in-frame ones, with some missing. The table shows 170,000 or so clones, with approximately 90% occurring only once. The receptor's source is a middle-aged man with acute or convalescent COVID-19. Sequenced material: peripheral blood. The J gene is TRBJ1-6, the V gene TRBV28, with unresolved D. This CDR3 is CASTGGSSYNSPLHF. CDR3 nucleotide sequence: TGTGCCAGCACCGGAGGAAGCTCCTATAATTCACCCCTCCACTTT.